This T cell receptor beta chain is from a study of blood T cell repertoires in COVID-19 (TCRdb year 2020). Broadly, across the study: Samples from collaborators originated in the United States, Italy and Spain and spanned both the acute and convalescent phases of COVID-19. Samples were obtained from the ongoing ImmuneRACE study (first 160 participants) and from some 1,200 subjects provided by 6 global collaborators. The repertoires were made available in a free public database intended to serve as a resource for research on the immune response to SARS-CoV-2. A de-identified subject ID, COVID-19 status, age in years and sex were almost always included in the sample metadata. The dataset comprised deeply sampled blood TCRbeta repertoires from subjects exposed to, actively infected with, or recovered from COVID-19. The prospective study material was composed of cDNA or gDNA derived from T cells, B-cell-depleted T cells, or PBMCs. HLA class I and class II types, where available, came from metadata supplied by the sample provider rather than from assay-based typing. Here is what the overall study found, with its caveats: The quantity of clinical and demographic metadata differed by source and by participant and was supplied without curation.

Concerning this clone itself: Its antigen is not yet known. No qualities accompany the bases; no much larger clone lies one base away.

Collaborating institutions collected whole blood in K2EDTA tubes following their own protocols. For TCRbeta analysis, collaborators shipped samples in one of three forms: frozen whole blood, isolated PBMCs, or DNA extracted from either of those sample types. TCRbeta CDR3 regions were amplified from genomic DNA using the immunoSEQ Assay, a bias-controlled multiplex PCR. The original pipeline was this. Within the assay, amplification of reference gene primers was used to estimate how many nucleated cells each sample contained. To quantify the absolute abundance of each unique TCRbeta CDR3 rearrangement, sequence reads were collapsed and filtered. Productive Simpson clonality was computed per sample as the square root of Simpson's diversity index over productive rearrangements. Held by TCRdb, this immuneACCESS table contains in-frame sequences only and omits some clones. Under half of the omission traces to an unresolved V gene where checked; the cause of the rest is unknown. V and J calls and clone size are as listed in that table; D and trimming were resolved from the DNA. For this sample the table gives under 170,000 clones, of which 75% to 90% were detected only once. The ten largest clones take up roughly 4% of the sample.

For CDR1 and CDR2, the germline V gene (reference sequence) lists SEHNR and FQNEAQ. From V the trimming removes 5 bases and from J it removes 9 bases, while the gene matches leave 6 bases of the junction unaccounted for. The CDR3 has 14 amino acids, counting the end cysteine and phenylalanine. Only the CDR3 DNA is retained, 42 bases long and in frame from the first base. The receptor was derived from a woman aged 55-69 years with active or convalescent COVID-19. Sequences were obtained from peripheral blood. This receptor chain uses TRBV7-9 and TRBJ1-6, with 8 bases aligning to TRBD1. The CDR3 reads CASSKGQGSSPLHF. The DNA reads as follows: TGTGCCAGCAGCAAAGGACAGGGTAGTTCACCCCTCCACTTT.